The next 3 T cell receptor beta chains were all read from a single sample in a study of blood T cells in healthy people across ages. A second 7 to 11 cycle PCR used barcoded and J-beta primers. TCRdb re-called the 5' RACE reads through MiXCR, storing one row per CDR3 protein. This repertoire shows approximately 1.5 million distinct CDR3 sequences, about 35% found once; its top ten account for approximately 10%. The sequenced sample was blood. Receptors originate from a young woman in good health.

This clonotype was counted between two and nine times. The chain employs TRBV20-1 and TRBJ2-1; 8 bases match TRBD2. This CDR3 has 15 amino acids. The germline V gene has CDR1 DFQATT and CDR2 SNEGSKA (reference sequence). Losses at the gene ends were 1 base for V and 6 bases for J; bases not matched to a gene: 8. The CDR3 reads CSARATSEGFNEQFF. The CDR3 DNA reads as TGCAGTGCTAGAGCGACTAGCGAGGGATTCAATGAGCAGTTCTTC.

The J gene is TRBJ2-5, the V gene TRBV27, with D possibly matching TRBD2 (6 bases). This CDR3 has 15 amino acids. V was shortened by 6 bases and J by 5 bases, with 19 bases between the two germline ends. Germline CDR1 and CDR2: MNHEY and SMNVEV (reference sequence). In DNA form, the CDR3 reads TGTGCCAGCAGCCCCTGGGGCTACGGAGGGGAGACCCAGTACTTC. It is translated as CASSPWGYGGETQYF.

The rearrangement links TRBV7-2 to TRBJ1-1; possible D gene TRBD1, 5 bases. Germline CDR1 SGHTA, CDR2 FQGNSA. Trimming stripped 1 base from V and 6 bases from J, with 15 bases between. This CDR3 is 15 amino acids long. CDR3 sequence (DNA): TGTGCCAGCAGCTTAGTGGTGCGGGGCTACGCTGAAGCTTTCTTT. The encoded protein is CASSLVVRGYAEAFF.